Detailed here is one T cell receptor (beta chain). The data are from a study of neoadjuvant anti-PD-1 for oral cavity cancer. Germline V gives CDR1 SNHLY, CDR2 FYNNEI. The CDR3 extends over 16 amino acids. With 5 bases clipped from V and 1 base from J, the junction kept 3 bases outside the gene matches. Most PBMC samples had roughly 0.45 ug input DNA in six replicates. TCRdb keeps only in-frame clones here, not all; method: immunoSEQ multiplex PCR. In the table there are about 15,000 clones, 60% to 70% of which are singletons. The patients had HPV-negative, locally advanced oral cavity squamous cell carcinoma.

This TCR derives from a person between 35 and 79 years old with oral cavity squamous cell carcinoma. The sample consisted of PBMCs, taken before nivolumab (anti-PD-1) treatment. The V gene is TRBV2, the J gene TRBJ2-1; 12 positions agree with TRBD2. This CDR3 reads CASSRLAGVSYNEQFF. The DNA of the CDR3 is TGTGCCAGCAGTCGACTAGCGGGAGTGTCCTACAATGAGCAGTTCTTC.